This TCR beta chain was found in a study of T cell responses to AZD1222 COVID-19 vaccine. Turning to the study itself: Both about-4-week and about-12-week second-dose recipients were combined.

Study conclusions and caveats: Donors, mostly white British, included more females; clonal diversity was possibly underestimated. Repertoire sampling was restricted to post-peak T cell response timepoints. Of the AZD1222 recipients, only 5 or 6 were seropositive at baseline.

A single count supports this clone. The antigen is unknown. The CDR3 contains 13 residues. V lost 7 bases and J lost 3, with 13 bases in between. Per the germline V gene, CDR1 is MNHEY and CDR2 is SVGAGI. The protocol was immunoSEQ multiplex PCR, while the TCRdb copy is restricted to in-frame clones and leaves out a portion. The sample carries tens of thousands of clones, more than 70% recorded once. The chain is built from TRBV6-5 and TRBJ2-7; D may be TRBD2 (6 bases). The sample was peripheral blood, taken on day 0 of AZD1222 vaccination. The clonotype comes from an adult in good health. CDR3 sequence (DNA): TGTGCCAGCACCGAGGGGACTTTCTACGAGCAGTACTTC. Its translation: CASTEGTFYEQYF.